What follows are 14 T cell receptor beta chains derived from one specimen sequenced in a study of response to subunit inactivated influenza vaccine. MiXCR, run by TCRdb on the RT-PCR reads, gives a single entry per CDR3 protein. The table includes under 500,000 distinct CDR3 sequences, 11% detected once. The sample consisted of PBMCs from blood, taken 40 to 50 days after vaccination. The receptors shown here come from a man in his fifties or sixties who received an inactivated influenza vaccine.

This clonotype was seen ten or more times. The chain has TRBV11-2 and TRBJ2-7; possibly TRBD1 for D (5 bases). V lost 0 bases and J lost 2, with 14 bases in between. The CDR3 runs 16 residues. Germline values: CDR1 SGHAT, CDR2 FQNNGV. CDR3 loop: CASSLDGHSMTYEQYF. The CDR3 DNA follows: TGTGCCAGCAGCTTAGATGGACATAGTATGACCTACGAGCAGTACTTC.

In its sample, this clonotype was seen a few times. As DNA, the CDR3 is TGCGCCAGCAGCGCCGGGACAGCTTATGGCTACACCTTC. Translating it yields CASSAGTAYGYTF. The genes are TRBV5-1 and TRBJ1-2; 7 bases match TRBD1. Looked up from germline, CDR1 is SGHRS and CDR2 is YFSETQ. CDR3 length: 13 residues. Unmatched junction bases numbered 5, after V lost 4 bases and J lost 5 bases.

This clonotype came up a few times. CDR3 sequence reads: CASSSTLAGGSIDTQYF. DNA for the CDR3: TGCGCCAGCAGCTCGACTCTAGCGGGGGGTTCGATAGATACGCAGTATTTT. The gene calls are TRBV5-1 and TRBJ2-3, with 11 nucleotides matching TRBD2. Germline values: CDR1 SGHRS, CDR2 YFSETQ. V shed 3 bases, J shed 5 bases, and the junction held 11 bases outside the gene matches. There are 17 residues in the CDR3. The full variable domain, its missing parts supplied by reference TRBV5-1 and TRBJ2-3, is KAGVTQTPRYLIKTRGQQVTLSCSPISGHRSVSWYQQTPGQGLQFLFEYFSETQRNKGNFPGRFSGRQFSNSRSEMNVSTLELGDSALYLCASSSTLAGGSIDTQYFGPGTRLTVL.

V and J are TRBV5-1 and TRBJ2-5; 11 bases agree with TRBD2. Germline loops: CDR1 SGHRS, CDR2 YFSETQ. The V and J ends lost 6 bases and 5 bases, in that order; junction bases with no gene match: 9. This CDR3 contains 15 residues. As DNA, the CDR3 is TGCGCCAGCACTCAGACTAGCGGGAACGTGGAGACCCAGTACTTC. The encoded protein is CASTQTSGNVETQYF.

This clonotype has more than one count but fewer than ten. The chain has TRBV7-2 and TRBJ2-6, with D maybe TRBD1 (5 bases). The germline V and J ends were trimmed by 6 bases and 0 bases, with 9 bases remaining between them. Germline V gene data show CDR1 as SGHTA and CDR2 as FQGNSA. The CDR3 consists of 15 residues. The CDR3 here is CASRTDSSGANVLTF. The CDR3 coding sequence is TGTGCCAGCAGGACAGATAGCTCTGGGGCCAACGTCCTGACTTTC.

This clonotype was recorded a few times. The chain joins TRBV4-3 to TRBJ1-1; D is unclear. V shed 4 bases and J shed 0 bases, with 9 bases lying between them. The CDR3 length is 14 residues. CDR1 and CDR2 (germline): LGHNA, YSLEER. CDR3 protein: CASSPQVLNTEAFF. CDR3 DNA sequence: TGCGCCAGCAGCCCTCAGGTATTGAACACTGAAGCTTTCTTT.

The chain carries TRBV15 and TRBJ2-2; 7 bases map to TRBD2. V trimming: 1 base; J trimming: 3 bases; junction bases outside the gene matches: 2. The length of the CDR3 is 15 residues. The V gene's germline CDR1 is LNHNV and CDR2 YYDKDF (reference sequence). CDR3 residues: CATSRGLADTGELFF. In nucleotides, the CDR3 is TGTGCCACCAGCAGAGGCCTAGCGGACACCGGGGAGCTGTTTTTT. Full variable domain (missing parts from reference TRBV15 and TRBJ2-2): DAMVIQNPRYQVTQFGKPVTLSCSQTLNHNVMYWYQQKSSQAPKLLFHYYDKDFNNEADTPDNFQSRRPNTSFCFLDIRSPGLGDTAMYLCATSRGLADTGELFFGEGSRLTVL.

CDR3 protein: CASSLRRQGNTGELFF. CDR3 nucleotide sequence: TGTGCCAGCAGCTTACGGAGACAGGGAAACACCGGGGAGCTGTTTTTT. The chain is built from TRBV7-9 and TRBJ2-2, with TRBD1 matching 7 bases. The CDR3 covers 16 residues. V lost 2 bases to trimming and J lost 2 bases; unmatched junction nucleotides: 5. CDR1 is SEHNR and CDR2 is FQNEAQ in the germline V gene (reference sequence). The entire variable domain, with the rest obtained from reference TRBV7-9 and TRBJ2-2, is as follows: DTGVSQNPRHKITKRGQNVTFRCDPISEHNRLYWYRQTLGQGPEFLTYFQNEAQLEKSRLLSDRFSAERPKGSFSTLEIQRTEQGDSAMYLCASSLRRQGNTGELFFGEGSRLTVL.

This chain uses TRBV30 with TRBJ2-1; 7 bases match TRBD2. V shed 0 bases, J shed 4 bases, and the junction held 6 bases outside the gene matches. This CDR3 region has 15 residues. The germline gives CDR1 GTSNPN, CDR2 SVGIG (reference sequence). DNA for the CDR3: TGTGCCTGGAGTGTCTGGGAGGGGATATACAATGAGCAGTTCTTC. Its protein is CAWSVWEGIYNEQFF.

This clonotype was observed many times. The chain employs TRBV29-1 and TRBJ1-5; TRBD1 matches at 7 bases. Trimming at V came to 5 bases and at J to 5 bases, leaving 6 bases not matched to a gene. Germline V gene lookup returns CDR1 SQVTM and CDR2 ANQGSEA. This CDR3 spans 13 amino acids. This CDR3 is CSVSTGRDQPQHF. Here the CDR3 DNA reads TGCAGCGTTTCGACAGGGAGGGATCAGCCCCAGCATTTT. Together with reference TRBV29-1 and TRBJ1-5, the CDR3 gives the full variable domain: SAVISQKPSRDICQRGTSLTIQCQVDSQVTMMFWYRQQPGQSLTLIATANQGSEATYESGFVIDKFPISRPNLTFSTLTVSNMSPEDSSIYLCSVSTGRDQPQHFGDGTRLSIL.

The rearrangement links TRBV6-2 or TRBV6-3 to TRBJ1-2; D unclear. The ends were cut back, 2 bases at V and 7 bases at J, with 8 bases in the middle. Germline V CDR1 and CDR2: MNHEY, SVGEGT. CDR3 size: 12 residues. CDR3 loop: CASSYPWSGYTF. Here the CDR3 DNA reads TGTGCCAGCAGTTACCCTTGGAGTGGCTACACCTTC.

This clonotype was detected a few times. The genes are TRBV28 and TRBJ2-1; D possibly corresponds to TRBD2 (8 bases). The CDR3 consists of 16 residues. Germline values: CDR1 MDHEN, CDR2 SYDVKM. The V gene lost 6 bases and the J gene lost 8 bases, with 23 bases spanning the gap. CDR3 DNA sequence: TGTGCCAGCAGCTCTCAGGGGGTAGCCGGGGGGGATGAGCAGTTCTTC. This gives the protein CASSSQGVAGGDEQFF.

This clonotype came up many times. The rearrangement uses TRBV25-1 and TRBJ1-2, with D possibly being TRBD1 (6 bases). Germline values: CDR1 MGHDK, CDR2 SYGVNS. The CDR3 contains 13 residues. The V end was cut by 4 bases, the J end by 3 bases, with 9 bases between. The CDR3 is CASSVGQYYGYTF. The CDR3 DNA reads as TGTGCCAGCAGTGTTGGACAGTACTATGGCTACACCTTC.

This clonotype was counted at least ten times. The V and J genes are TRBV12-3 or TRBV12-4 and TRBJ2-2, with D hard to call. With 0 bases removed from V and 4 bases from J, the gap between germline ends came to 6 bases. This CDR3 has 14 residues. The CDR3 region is CASSLARITGELFF. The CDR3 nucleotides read TGTGCCAGCAGTTTAGCTAGAATCACCGGGGAGCTGTTTTTT.